These 8 T cell receptor beta chains were all obtained from the same sample, sequenced in a study of shared clonotypes between healthy human individuals. Libraries were prepared by immunoSEQ multiplex PCR; TCRdb keeps only in-frame clonotypes and omits some of them. The table shows under 2.5 million clones, with 80% to 95% occurring only once. The sample comprised naive CD4+ T cells from PBMCs. Subset denoted: CD45RA+ positively selected. These receptors were taken from a young man in good health. Some clones in this sample may be carry-over from other donors' samples.

The chain carries TRBV10-1 and TRBJ1-6; D call uncertain. The CDR3 runs to 12 residues. Trimming took 7 bases from V and 7 from J, leaving 8 bases between them. Germline values: CDR1 WNHNN, CDR2 SYGVQD (reference sequence). CDR3 protein: CASMGLNSPLHF. In DNA, the CDR3 is TGCGCCAGCATGGGATTAAATTCACCCCTCCACTTT.

The chain uses TRBV5-8 and TRBJ1-5, with D perhaps TRBD1 (5 bases). The ends were cut back, 0 bases at V and 3 bases at J, with 13 bases in the middle. CDR1 and CDR2 from the germline V gene are SGHTS and YDEGEE. The CDR3 is 16 residues long. The CDR3 sequence: CASSLAMGRNNQPQHF. The CDR3, as DNA: TGTGCCAGCAGCTTGGCCATGGGACGGAACAATCAGCCCCAGCATTTT.

The V gene is TRBV13, the J gene TRBJ1-4; D might be TRBD1 (6 bases). The CDR3 sequence is 15 residues long. The V gene lost 5 bases and the J gene lost 4 bases, with 14 bases spanning the gap. The germline V gene encodes CDR1 PRHDT and CDR2 FYEKMQ (reference sequence). The CDR3: CASSHSPGDNEKLFF. CDR3 DNA sequence: TGTGCCAGCAGCCACTCCCCAGGGGATAATGAAAAACTGTTTTTT. The full variable domain, its missing parts supplied by reference TRBV13 and TRBJ1-4, is AAGVIQSPRHLIKEKRETATLKCYPIPRHDTVYWYQQGPGQDPQFLISFYEKMQSDKGSIPDRFSAQQFSDYHSELNMSSLELGDSALYFCASSHSPGDNEKLFFGSGTQLSVL.

J is TRBJ2-7 and V is TRBV6-1; a weak D match, TRBD2 (5 bases). The CDR3 contains 15 residues. CDR1 is MNHNS, CDR2 SASEGT, per germline. Trimming took 5 bases from V and 2 from J, leaving 16 bases between them. The CDR3 loop reads CASSRGRLNTYEQYF. CDR3 in DNA: TGTGCCAGCAGTAGAGGGAGACTTAACACCTACGAGCAGTACTTC.

The chain is built from TRBV9 and TRBJ2-1; TRBD2 is a possible D gene (7 bases). CDR1 is SGDLS, CDR2 YYNGEE, per germline. The CDR3 totals 18 residues. Between the trimmed V and J ends, which lost 3 bases and 3 bases, there was a span of 22 bases. The DNA for the CDR3 is TGTGCCAGCAGCGCCAAGGGAGGGGGTTCAGGTTACTACAATGAGCAGTTCTTC. It yields the protein CASSAKGGGSGYYNEQFF.

The genes are TRBV21-1 and TRBJ2-3; TRBD2 reflects the table's D call only, with no check against the DNA. TRBV21-1 is a pseudogene segment. The CDR3 is made up of 14 amino acids. CDR3 sequence: CASSNGGHTDTQYF. The CDR3 region has the DNA TGTGCCAGCAGCAACGGGGGGCACACAGATACGCAGTATTTT.

This chain links TRBV27 with TRBJ1-2; no clear D. The germline V gene encodes CDR1 MNHEY and CDR2 SMNVEV (reference sequence). The CDR3 contains 14 residues. Trimming removed 0 bases at V and 4 bases at J, with 9 bases between. Written as DNA, the CDR3 is TGTGCCAGCAGTTTATCGCGGGGAGTCTATGGCTACACCTTC. It codes for CASSLSRGVYGYTF.

CDR3 sequence reads: CASSLRPGTSGTPHSYEQYF. The CDR3, as DNA: TGTGCCAGCAGCTTAAGGCCCGGGACTAGCGGGACACCCCATTCCTACGAGCAGTACTTC. V is TRBV7-8 and J is TRBJ2-7; 13 bases align to TRBD2. The germline gives CDR1 SGHVS, CDR2 FQNEAQ. The CDR3 is 20 residues long. The J segment lost 1 base and the V segment lost 2 bases, leaving 14 bases of the junction unmatched.